This T cell receptor (beta chain) is from a study of a mutant IDH1 vaccine in newly diagnosed glioma (dated by TCRdb to about 2021). With respect to the entire study: Across visits V03 through V10, patients got a total of eight vaccinations, given in weeks 1, 3, 5, 7, 11, 15, 19 and 23. Vaccination was initiated 4-6 weeks after radiotherapy alone, or concurrently with temozolomide cycles in the chemotherapy-containing groups. Of the approximately 35 treated patients, approximately 60% were male and about 40% were female, and the mean age was approximately 41 years. Prior to enrollment, standard therapy consisting of radiotherapy alone, temozolomide alone, or radiochemotherapy with temozolomide had been administered to patients, with the combination being received by most patients. Peripheral blood was drawn at six visits: V03 (baseline), V05, V07, V10, V12 and V13. Longitudinal TCRB deep sequencing was performed for about 25 treated patients wherever samples were available for exploratory analyses. What the authors observed across the whole study: Selection of PBMC samples for TCRB deep sequencing was based on availability. Immune responses induced by the vaccine were seen in around 93% of patients across multiple MHC alleles. According to the authors, sample limitations meant that analyses of patient blood samples could not be reproduced. Pseudoprogression seemed to be unrelated to changes in the top peripheral T cell clonotypes found by TCRB sequencing.

In the germline V gene, CDR1 corresponds to MDHEN and CDR2 to SYDVKM. Relative to germline, V is missing 4 bases and J is missing 6 bases, with 10 bases of the junction outside any gene match. From its cysteine to its phenylalanine, the CDR3 spans 15 amino acids. Only the CDR3 part of the read is kept: 45 bases, read in frame from the first base. The sample's time point, from its label and the paper: week 11, during vaccination. Each vaccine dose, consisting of 300 ug of a 20-mer mutant IDH1 peptide in Montanide, was administered subcutaneously with topical imiquimod. Donors had newly diagnosed WHO grade 3 or 4 IDH1-mutant astrocytomas with loss of nuclear ATRX. The samples were drawn from NOA16, a multicentre, single-arm, open-label phase I trial in Germany that tested a mutant IDH1 peptide vaccine in humans for the first time. Genomic DNA for TCRB sequencing was isolated from EDTA blood with the DNeasy Blood and Tissue Kit.

Libraries were prepared through the immunoSEQ multiplex PCR assay. The hsTCRB Kit was used according to the manufacturer's protocol to amplify rearranged TCR beta chain sequences. Sequencing of TCRB libraries was carried out on an Illumina MiSeq. As for the original processing: The kit vendor's proprietary platform handled demultiplexing, trimming and gene mapping. TCRdb stores this immuneACCESS table with in-frame sequences only. Part of the clones is absent; in the studies checked, under half of the shortfall reflects unresolved V genes, and no reason is known for the rest. D and trimming come from the DNA, and the V and J calls and clone size come from that table. The sample profile shows some 30,000 clones; about 78% of them were found once. Together, the top ten hold approximately 24% of the sample. This clone is a singleton in its sample. Its recognized antigen is unknown. There are no base qualities to consult, and no much larger clone falls within one base.

Specimen: PBMCs, collected from a glioma patient whose treatment included an IDH1 peptide vaccine. This receptor was taken from a man between 25 and 39 years old with glioma. The chain is made from TRBV28 and TRBJ2-7, with 9 bases in between that match TRBD1. The CDR3 region reads CASSWGGTGRGEQYF. The DNA reads as follows: TGTGCCAGCAGTTGGGGGGGGACAGGGCGAGGCGAGCAGTACTTC.